This T cell receptor (beta chain) was obtained from a study of PD-1 blockade in classical Hodgkin lymphoma. General observations from the study: Exclusion was the outcome for patients who began nivolumab under 1 year after ASCT.

The germline V gene encodes CDR1 SGHTA and CDR2 FQGNSA. Trimming at V came to 5 bases and at J to 7 bases, leaving 7 bases not matched to a gene. CDR3 length: 16 amino acids. Following autologous stem cell transplantation, relapse occurred in every patient, and exposure to brentuximab vedotin varied. Libraries were prepared by immunoSEQ multiplex PCR; TCRdb keeps only in-frame clonotypes and omits some of them. This table holds tens of thousands of clones, 89% found once. Points on this clone: Its antigen is unknown.

The sample here was peripheral blood mononuclear cells (PBMCs), taken at baseline. The V and J genes are TRBV7-2 and TRBJ2-1; 14 bases align to TRBD2. The clonotype originates from a human donor with classical Hodgkin lymphoma. DNA for the CDR3: TGTGCCAGCAGCCCCCGACTAGCGGGAGGGCGGAATGAGCAGTTCTTC. Translation: CASSPRLAGGRNEQFF.